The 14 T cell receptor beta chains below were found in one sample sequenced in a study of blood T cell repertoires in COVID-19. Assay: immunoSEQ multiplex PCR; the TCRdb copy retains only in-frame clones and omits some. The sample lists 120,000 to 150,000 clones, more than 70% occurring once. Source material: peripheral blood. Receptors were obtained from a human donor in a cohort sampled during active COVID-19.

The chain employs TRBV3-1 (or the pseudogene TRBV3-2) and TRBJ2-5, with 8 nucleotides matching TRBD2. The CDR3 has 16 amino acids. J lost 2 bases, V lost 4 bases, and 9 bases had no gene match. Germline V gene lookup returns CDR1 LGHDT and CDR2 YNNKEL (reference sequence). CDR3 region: CASSPAGTRSQETQYF. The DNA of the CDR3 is TGTGCCAGCAGCCCAGCCGGGACTAGGTCTCAAGAGACCCAGTACTTC.

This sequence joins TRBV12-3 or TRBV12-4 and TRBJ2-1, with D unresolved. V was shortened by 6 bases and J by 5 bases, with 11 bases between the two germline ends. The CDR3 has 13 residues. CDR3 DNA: TGTGCCAGCAGGATAAGCGCGAACAATGAGCAGTTCTTC. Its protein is CASRISANNEQFF.

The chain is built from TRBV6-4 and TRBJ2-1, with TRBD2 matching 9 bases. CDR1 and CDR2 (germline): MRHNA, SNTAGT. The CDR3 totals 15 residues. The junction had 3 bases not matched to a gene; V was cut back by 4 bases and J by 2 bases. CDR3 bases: TGTGCCAGCAGTGCAAGGACTAGCGCCTACAATGAGCAGTTCTTC. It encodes CASSARTSAYNEQFF.

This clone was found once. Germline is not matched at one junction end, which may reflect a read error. The CDR3 bases are TGTGCCAGCAGCGAATGGGCAGGTAGTCCGAACACTGAAGCTTTCTTT. Amino acid sequence: CASSEWAGSPNTEAFF. The rearrangement joins TRBV25-1 to TRBJ1-1, with D hard to call. CDR3 length: 16 residues. Germline V gene lookup returns CDR1 MGHDK and CDR2 SYGVNS.

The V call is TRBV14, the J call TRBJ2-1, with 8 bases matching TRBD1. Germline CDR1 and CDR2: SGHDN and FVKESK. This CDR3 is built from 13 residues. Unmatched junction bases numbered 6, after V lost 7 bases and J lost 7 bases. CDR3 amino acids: CASKRQGSNEQFF. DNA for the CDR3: TGTGCCAGCAAAAGACAGGGGAGTAATGAGCAGTTCTTC.

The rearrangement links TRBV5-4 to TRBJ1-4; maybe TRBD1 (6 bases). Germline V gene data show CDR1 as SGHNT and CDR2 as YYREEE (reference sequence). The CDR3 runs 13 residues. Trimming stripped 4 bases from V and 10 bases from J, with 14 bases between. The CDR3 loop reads CASSLGAGGKLFF. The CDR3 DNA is TGTGCCAGCAGCCTGGGGGCGGGTGGAAAACTGTTTTTT.

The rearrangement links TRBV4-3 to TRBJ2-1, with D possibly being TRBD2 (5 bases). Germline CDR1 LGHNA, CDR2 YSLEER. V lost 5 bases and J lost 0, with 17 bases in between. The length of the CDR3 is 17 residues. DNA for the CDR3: TGCGCCAGCAGCACCGGTCATATGGGGAGCTCCTACAATGAGCAGTTCTTC. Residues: CASSTGHMGSSYNEQFF.

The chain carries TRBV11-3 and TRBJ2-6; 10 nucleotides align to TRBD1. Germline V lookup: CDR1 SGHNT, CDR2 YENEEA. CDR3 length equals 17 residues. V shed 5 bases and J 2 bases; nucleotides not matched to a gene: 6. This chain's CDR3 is CASSPGQGVTGANVLTF. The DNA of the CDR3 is TGTGCCAGCAGCCCCGGACAGGGGGTAACTGGGGCCAACGTCCTGACTTTC. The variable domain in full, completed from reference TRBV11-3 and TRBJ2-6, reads EAGVVQSPRYKIIEKKQPVAFWCNPISGHNTLYWYLQNLGQGPELLIRYENEEAVDDSQLPKDRFSAERLKGVDSTLKIQPAELGDSAVYLCASSPGQGVTGANVLTFGAGSRLTVL.

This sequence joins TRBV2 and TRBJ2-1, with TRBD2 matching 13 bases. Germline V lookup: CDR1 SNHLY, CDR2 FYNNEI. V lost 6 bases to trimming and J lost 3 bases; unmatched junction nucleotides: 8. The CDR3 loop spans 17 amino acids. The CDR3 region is CASRARLAGGNYNEQFF. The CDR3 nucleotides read TGTGCCAGCAGGGCCAGACTAGCGGGGGGAAACTACAATGAGCAGTTCTTC.

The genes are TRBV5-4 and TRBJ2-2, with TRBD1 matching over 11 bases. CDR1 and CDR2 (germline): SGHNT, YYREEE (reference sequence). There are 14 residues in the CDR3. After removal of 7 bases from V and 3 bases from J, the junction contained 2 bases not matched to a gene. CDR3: CASGQGAYTGELFF. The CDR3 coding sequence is TGTGCCAGCGGACAGGGGGCATACACCGGGGAGCTGTTTTTT.

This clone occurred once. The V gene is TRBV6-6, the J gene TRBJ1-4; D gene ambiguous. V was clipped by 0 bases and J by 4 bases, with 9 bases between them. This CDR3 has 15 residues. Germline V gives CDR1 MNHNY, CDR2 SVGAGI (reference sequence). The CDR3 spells CASSYSGAYNEKLFF. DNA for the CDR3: TGTGCCAGCAGTTACTCAGGAGCTTATAATGAAAAACTGTTTTTT.

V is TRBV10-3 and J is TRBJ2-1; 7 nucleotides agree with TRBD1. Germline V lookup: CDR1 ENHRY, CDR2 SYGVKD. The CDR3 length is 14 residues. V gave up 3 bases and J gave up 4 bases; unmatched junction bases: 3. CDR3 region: CAISDGGQYNEQFF. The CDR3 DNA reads TGTGCCATCAGTGATGGGGGACAGTACAATGAGCAGTTCTTC.

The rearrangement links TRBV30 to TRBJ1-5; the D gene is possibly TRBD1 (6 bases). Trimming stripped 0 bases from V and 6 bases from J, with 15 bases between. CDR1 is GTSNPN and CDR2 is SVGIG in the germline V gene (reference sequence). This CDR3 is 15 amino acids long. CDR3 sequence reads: CAWSVQGGGGQPQHF. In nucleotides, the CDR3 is TGTGCCTGGAGTGTACAGGGTGGCGGAGGTCAGCCCCAGCATTTT. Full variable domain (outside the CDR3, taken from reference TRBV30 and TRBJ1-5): SQTIHQWPATLVQPVGSPLSLECTVEGTSNPNLYWYRQAAGRGLQLLFYSVGIGQISSEVPQNLSASRPQDRQFILSSKKLLLSDSGFYLCAWSVQGGGGQPQHFGDGTRLSIL.

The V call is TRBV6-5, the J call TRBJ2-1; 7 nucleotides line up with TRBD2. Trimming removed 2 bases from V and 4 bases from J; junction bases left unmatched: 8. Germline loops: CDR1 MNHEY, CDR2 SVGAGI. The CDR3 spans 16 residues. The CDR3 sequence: CASSYHLAATYNEQFF. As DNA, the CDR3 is TGTGCCAGCAGTTACCATCTAGCGGCGACTTACAATGAGCAGTTCTTC.